Sequencing of this T cell receptor beta chain was carried out in a study of OX40 agonist ivuxolimab in advanced cancers. About the research overall: It was permissible to have had prior anti-PD-1, anti-PD-L1 or anti-CTLA-4 therapy, and less than 45% had some.

Sequencing used immunoSEQ multiplex PCR; TCRdb keeps in-frame clones, though not all of them. The table has about 70,000 clones, around 82% seen once. Germline V gene data show CDR1 as SGDLS and CDR2 as YYNGEE. CDR3 size: 16 residues. V lost 3 bases and J lost 0, with 10 bases in between. The chain joins TRBV9 to TRBJ2-6; D could derive from TRBD1 or TRBD2 (5 bases each). The origin of this receptor is an adult with an advanced solid tumor such as melanoma, head and neck, liver or kidney cancer. Material: CD4+ or CD8+ T cells sorted from blood, obtained in a trial of the OX40 agonist ivuxolimab. CDR3 sequence: CASSAWGFSGANVLTF. The CDR3 region has the DNA TGTGCCAGCAGCGCTTGGGGGTTCTCTGGGGCCAACGTCCTGACTTTC.